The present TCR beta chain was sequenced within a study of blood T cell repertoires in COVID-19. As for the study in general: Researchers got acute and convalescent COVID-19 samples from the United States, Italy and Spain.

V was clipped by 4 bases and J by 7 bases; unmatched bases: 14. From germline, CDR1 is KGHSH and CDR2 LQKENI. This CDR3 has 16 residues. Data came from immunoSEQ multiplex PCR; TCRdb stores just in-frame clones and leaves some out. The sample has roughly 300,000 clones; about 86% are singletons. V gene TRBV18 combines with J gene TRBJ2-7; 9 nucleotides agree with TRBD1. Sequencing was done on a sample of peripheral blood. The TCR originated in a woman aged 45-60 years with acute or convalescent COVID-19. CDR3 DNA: TGTGCCAGCTCACTTCGACCGGGACAGGGACAGGTGGAGCAGTACTTC. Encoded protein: CASSLRPGQGQVEQYF.